The clone carrying this T cell receptor beta chain showed up many times. Its matching antigen is unknown. The data belong to a study of T cells after yellow fever vaccination. Across the whole study: The SMART-Seq v4 Ultra Low Input method served to prepare the low-cell-number fractions. Study-level results: Abundant bulk-population clonotypes could contaminate the FACS-sorted repertoires.

Germline CDR1 is SGHRS and CDR2 is YFSETQ. There are 12 residues in the CDR3. V was cut by 2 bases and J by 7 bases, with 6 bases left in between. MiXCR, applied by TCRdb to the 5' RACE reads, yields one record per CDR3 protein. The data hold 140,000 to 150,000 distinct CDR3 sequences, with just over 6.5% observed a single time. Sequenced here: CD4+ T cells sorted from PBMCs, sampled 10 days after the yellow fever booster vaccination. The clonotype comes from a man in his thirties or forties who received the YFV17D yellow fever vaccine. This rearrangement joins TRBV5-1 to TRBJ2-2; D is ambiguous. The CDR3 is CASSFHRGELFF. The CDR3, as DNA: TGCGCCAGCAGCTTCCATCGCGGGGAGCTGTTTTTT.